This T cell receptor beta chain was found in a study of Ad26.COV2.S vaccination and SARS-CoV-2 variants. This clone was counted a single time. Treatment described: some 19 received Ad26.COV2.S at low or high dose, single or two shots; several received placebo; per-sample allocation not given. Sampling was performed 63 days after the first vaccine or placebo injection. The table came from immunoSEQ multiplex PCR; TCRdb's copy has only in-frame clones and leaves some out. Among a few hundred thousand clones listed, 92% were seen once. CDR1 is ENHRY and CDR2 is SYGVKD in the germline V gene. The CDR3 sequence is 14 residues long. V was shortened by 3 bases and J by 2 bases, with 9 bases between the two germline ends.

This sequence was found in a person between 18 and 60 years old who received the Ad26.COV2.S COVID-19 vaccine or a placebo. The sample consisted of peripheral blood, taken in a trial of Ad26.COV2.S vaccine versus placebo. The chain couples TRBV10-3 to TRBJ2-3; D is undetermined. In DNA form, the CDR3 reads TGTGCCATCAGTGAATTGGTGAACACAGATACGCAGTATTTT. Translating gives CAISELVNTDTQYF.